This TCR beta chain emerged from a study of response to subunit inactivated influenza vaccine. The V end lost 0 bases, the J end lost 7 bases, and 19 bases lay between the germline ends. This CDR3 has 16 amino acids. CDR1 DFQATT and CDR2 SNEGSKA come from the germline V gene (reference sequence). Study-level points and caveats: Each seasonal flu vaccination may recruit only limited new T cells, authors suggested.

TCRdb recomputed calls from the RT-PCR reads with MiXCR, one row per CDR3 protein. Of about 570,000 distinct CDR3 sequences in the sample, about 11% were seen once. This clonotype has ten or more counts. Its specificity is not known. The sample was also reused in another study, on T cells expressing NK-cell markers. That paper adds: 5'RACE template switching built TCR beta cDNA with unique molecular identifiers. Roughly 1.0-7.0% of CD8+ T cells in over five donors belonged to dominant NKG2C+ clonotypes.

The sample here was PBMCs from blood, taken on the day of vaccination. This sequence was found in a middle-aged man who received an inactivated influenza vaccine. This chain uses TRBV20-1 with TRBJ2-1; possibly TRBD1 or TRBD2 for D (5 bases each). The CDR3 nucleotides read TGCAGTGCTAGAGATCCCCGGGACCCGCGTGATAATGAGCAGTTCTTC. It is translated as CSARDPRDPRDNEQFF.